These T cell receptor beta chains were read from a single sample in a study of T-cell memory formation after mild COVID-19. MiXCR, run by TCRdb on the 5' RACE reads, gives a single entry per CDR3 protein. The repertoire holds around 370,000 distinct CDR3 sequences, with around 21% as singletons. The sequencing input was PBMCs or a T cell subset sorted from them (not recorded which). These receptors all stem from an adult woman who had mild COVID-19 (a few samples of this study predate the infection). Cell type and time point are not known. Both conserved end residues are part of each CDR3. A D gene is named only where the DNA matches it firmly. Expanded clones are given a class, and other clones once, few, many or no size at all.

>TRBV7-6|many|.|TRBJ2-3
CASSLSGGRPTDTQYF
TGTGCCAGCAGCTTATCGGGCGGTAGGCCCACAGATACGCAGTATTTT
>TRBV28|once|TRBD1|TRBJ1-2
CASSVGTGPYGYTF
TGTGCCAGCAGTGTCGGGACAGGTCCCTATGGCTACACCTTC
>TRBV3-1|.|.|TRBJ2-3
CASSPVRENGHTQYF
TGTGCCAGCAGCCCCGTGAGGGAGAACGGTCATACGCAGTATTTT
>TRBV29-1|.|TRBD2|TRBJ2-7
CSVEWGASGSYEQYF
TGCAGCGTTGAGTGGGGGGCTAGCGGGAGTTACGAGCAGTACTTC
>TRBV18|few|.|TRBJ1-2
CASSPREGANYGYTF
TGTGCCAGCTCACCTCGGGAAGGGGCGAACTATGGCTACACCTTC
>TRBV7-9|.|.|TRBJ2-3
CASSLSQVDTDTQYF
TGTGCCAGCAGCTTAAGTCAGGTTGACACAGATACGCAGTATTTT
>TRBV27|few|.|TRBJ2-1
CASTPSPGGFNEQFF
TGTGCCAGCACACCCTCGCCCGGGGGTTTCAATGAGCAGTTCTTC
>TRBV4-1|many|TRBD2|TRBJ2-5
CASSQDVAGGLGAQYF
TGCGCCAGCAGCCAAGATGTAGCGGGGGGGCTTGGGGCCCAGTACTTC
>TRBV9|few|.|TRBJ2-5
CASSASSGETQYF
TGTGCCAGCAGCGCCTCCTCCGGGGAGACCCAGTACTTC
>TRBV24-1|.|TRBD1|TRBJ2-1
CATSDPGTGIGSYNEQFF
TGTGCCACCAGTGACCCCGGGACAGGGATTGGTTCCTACAATGAGCAGTTCTTC
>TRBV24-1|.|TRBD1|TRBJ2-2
CATSGDRNTGELFF
TGTGCCACCAGTGGGGACAGAAACACCGGGGAGCTGTTTTTT
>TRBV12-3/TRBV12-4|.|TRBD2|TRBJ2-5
CASSTSGGAVETQYF
TGTGCCAGCAGTACTAGCGGGGGGGCCGTAGAGACCCAGTACTTC
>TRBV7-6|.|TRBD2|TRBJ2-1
CASSEGGGPHNEQFF
TGTGCCAGCAGCGAAGGCGGGGGACCTCACAATGAGCAGTTCTTC
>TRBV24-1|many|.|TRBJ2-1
CATGSSDYNEQFF
TGTGCCACCGGGAGTAGCGACTACAATGAGCAGTTCTTC
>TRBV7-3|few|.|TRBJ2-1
CASSLSGPRSYNEQFF
TGTGCCAGCAGCTTAAGCGGGCCACGCTCCTACAATGAGCAGTTCTTC
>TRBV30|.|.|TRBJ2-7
CAWSRGGGMVQQYF
TGTGCCTGGAGTCGCGGAGGGGGAATGGTTCAGCAGTACTTC
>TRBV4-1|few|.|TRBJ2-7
CASSPSPIGTRYEQYF
TGCGCCAGCAGCCCCTCCCCCATCGGGACCCGCTACGAGCAGTACTTC
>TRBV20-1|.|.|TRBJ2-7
CSARDPLQSKNIREQYF
TGCAGTGCTAGAGATCCCTTACAGAGTAAAAACATTCGGGAGCAGTACTTC
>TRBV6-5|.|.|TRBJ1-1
CASTSFGAFLPFF
TGTGCCAGCACCTCATTTGGGGCCTTTCTCCCTTTCTTT
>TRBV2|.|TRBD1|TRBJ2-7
CASSTPDRVGEQYF
TGTGCCAGCAGCACCCCCGACAGGGTGGGGGAGCAGTACTTC
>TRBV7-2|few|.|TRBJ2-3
CASSLFWGLEDTQYF
TGTGCCAGCAGCTTATTTTGGGGACTGGAAGATACGCAGTATTTT
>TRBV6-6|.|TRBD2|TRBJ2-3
CASSRAGGPYTQYF
TGTGCCAGCAGTAGAGCGGGAGGGCCGTATACGCAGTATTTT
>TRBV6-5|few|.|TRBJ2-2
CASTAGTNTGELFF
TGTGCCAGCACCGCCGGGACCAACACCGGGGAGCTGTTTTTT
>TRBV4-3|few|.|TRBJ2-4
CASSQDFGGPNIQYF
TGCGCCAGCAGCCAAGATTTCGGGGGGCCAAACATTCAGTACTTC
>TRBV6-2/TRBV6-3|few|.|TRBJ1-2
CASSYGDYGYTF
TGTGCCAGCAGTTATGGGGACTATGGCTACACCTTC
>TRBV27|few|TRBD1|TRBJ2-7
CASSLIGTANYEQYF
TGTGCCAGCAGTTTAATAGGGACAGCGAATTACGAGCAGTACTTC
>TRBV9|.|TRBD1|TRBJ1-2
CASSQGDSYGYTF
TGTGCCAGCAGCCAGGGGGACAGCTATGGCTACACCTTC
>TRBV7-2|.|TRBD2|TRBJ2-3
CARPPSAGRVDTQYF
TGTGCCCGCCCGCCATCGGCGGGGAGGGTTGATACGCAGTATTTT
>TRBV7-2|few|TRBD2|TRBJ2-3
CASPPTSGTAHTQYF
TGTGCCAGCCCGCCCACTAGCGGGACCGCTCATACGCAGTATTTT
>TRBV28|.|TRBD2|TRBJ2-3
CASSSEAIWTSGKVGDTQYF
TGTGCCAGCAGTTCCGAAGCAATCTGGACTAGCGGGAAGGTTGGAGATACGCAGTATTTT
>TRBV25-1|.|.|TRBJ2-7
CASSESPGGPYEQYF
TGTGCCAGCAGTGAATCTCCCGGGGGTCCCTACGAGCAGTACTTC
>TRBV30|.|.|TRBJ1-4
CAWSVTSLNEKLFF
TGTGCCTGGAGTGTCACCAGCCTTAATGAAAAACTGTTTTTT
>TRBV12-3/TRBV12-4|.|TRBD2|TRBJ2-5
CASSRTSGRVFPNQETQYF
TGTGCCAGCAGCAGGACTAGCGGGAGGGTTTTTCCCAACCAAGAGACCCAGTACTTC
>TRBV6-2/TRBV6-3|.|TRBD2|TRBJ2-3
CASSYSRLAGARMSTDTQYF
TGTGCCAGCAGTTACTCGAGACTAGCGGGAGCTCGAATGAGCACAGATACGCAGTATTTT
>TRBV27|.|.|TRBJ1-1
CASSSWIGVGTEAFF
TGTGCCAGCAGTTCTTGGATTGGGGTCGGGACTGAAGCTTTCTTT
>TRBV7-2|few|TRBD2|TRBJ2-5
CASSSVAGGQETQYF
TGTGCCAGCAGCTCTGTAGCGGGGGGCCAAGAGACCCAGTACTTC
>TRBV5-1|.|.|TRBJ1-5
CASSLGASNQPQHF
TGCGCCAGCAGCTTAGGCGCAAGCAATCAGCCCCAGCATTTT
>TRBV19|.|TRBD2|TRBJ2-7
CASSIPAGEASYEQYF
TGTGCCAGTAGTATCCCAGCGGGAGAGGCATCCTACGAGCAGTACTTC
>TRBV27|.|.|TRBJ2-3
CASSPFPSREPQITDTQYF
TGTGCCAGCAGTCCCTTCCCGAGCAGGGAACCTCAGATCACAGATACGCAGTATTTT
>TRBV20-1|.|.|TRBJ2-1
CSAHPSRGINYNEQFF
TGCAGTGCTCACCCTTCTCGGGGCATCAACTACAATGAGCAGTTCTTC